Below, one T cell receptor (beta chain) is given with its context. These data belong to a study of cytomegalovirus exposure and HLA in healthy donors. This CDR3 is built from 16 residues. Germline CDR1 is MDHEN and CDR2 is SYDVKM. V was clipped by 5 bases and J by 2 bases; unmatched bases: 11. Primers: 60 Vbeta forward and 13 Jbeta reverse. Clones were sequenced by immunoSEQ multiplex PCR, and TCRdb holds only the in-frame ones, with some missing. The table gives 130,000 or so clones; the top ten clones make up about 1.5% of it. The source is a woman in her forties in good health and CMV-seropositive. The sequencing sample was made of PBMCs. The chain links TRBV28 to TRBJ1-1, with 7 bases lining up with TRBD1. Here the CDR3 reads CASSVPTGTVNTEAFF. CDR3 DNA sequence: TGTGCCAGCAGTGTACCCACCGGGACAGTAAACACTGAAGCTTTCTTT.